A selection of T cell receptor beta chains follows, all from one sample in a study of blood T cell repertoires in COVID-19. TCRdb's copy holds only in-frame clones and misses some; the assay was immunoSEQ multiplex PCR. Of about 150,000 clones in the sample, around 85% were seen once. The specimen was peripheral blood. The receptors come from a human donor in a cohort sampled during active COVID-19. Each CDR3 is given with its conserved first and last residue. D genes are given only for firm matches. Only some rows state a clone size, as once, few, many or a class for expanded clones.

J gene	V gene	clone size	D gene	CDR3 DNA	CDR3 protein
TRBJ2-1	TRBV27	-	-	TGTGCCAGCAGTTTCCGCCAGGTTGTAGTAAAATACAATGAGCAGTTCTTC	CASSFRQVVVKYNEQFF
TRBJ1-1	TRBV14	-	TRBD1	TGTGCCAGCAGCCAAGTAAGGGGGCTCACTGAAGCTTTCTTT	CASSQVRGLTEAFF
TRBJ2-1	TRBV2	-	-	TGTGCCAGCAGTGAGGGGGCCGCTTATGAGCAGTTCTTC	CASSEGAAYEQFF
TRBJ2-1	TRBV11-3	-	TRBD2	TGTGCCAGCAGCTCAGGGGTCTTAGCGGGGGACTACAATGAGCAGTTCTTC	CASSSGVLAGDYNEQFF
TRBJ2-2	TRBV11-2	once	TRBD1	TGTGCCAGCAGGTTCGGGACAGGGGGGCCACCGAACACCGGGGAGCTGTTTTTT	CASRFGTGGPPNTGELFF
TRBJ2-5	TRBV15	-	-	TGTGCCACCAGCAGAGAGAGGGCAGCCCAAGAGACCCAGTACTTC	CATSRERAAQETQYF
TRBJ1-5	TRBV5-4	-	TRBD1	TGTGCCAGCAGCGTTGACAGGGATCAGCAGCCCCAGCATTTT	CASSVDRDQQPQHF
TRBJ1-1	TRBV19	-	-	TGTGCCAGTAGTATTCGGACAGCAGCAGACAACACTGAAGCTTTCTTT	CASSIRTAADNTEAFF
TRBJ2-7	TRBV21-1	-	-	TGTGCCAGCAGCCCGCCTTGGACTAGCGGGGGTCGCAAGGATTGCGAGCAGTACTTC	CASSPPWTSGGRKDCEQYF
TRBJ2-7	TRBV4-2	-	TRBD2	TGTGCCAGCAGCCCTCATAGCGGGAGGGCGGGAGAGCAGTACTTC	CASSPHSGRAGEQYF
TRBJ2-3	TRBV30	few	TRBD2	TGTGCCTGGGGACTAGCGGGGGGGCTCTCAGATACGCAGTATTTT	CAWGLAGGLSDTQYF
TRBJ2-7	TRBV4-1	-	-	TGCGCCAGCAGCCAAGCGATACAGGGTCCATACGAGCAGTACTTC	CASSQAIQGPYEQYF
TRBJ2-6	TRBV30	-	TRBD1	TGTGCCGGTGACAGGGCTGGGGCCAACGTCCTGACTTTC	CAGDRAGANVLTF
TRBJ2-2	TRBV9	-	-	TGTGCCAGCAGCGTAGGGGGTGGGATGAGGCAGGGCCCCGGGGAGCTGTTTTTT	CASSVGGGMRQGPGELFF
TRBJ2-5	TRBV27	once	TRBD2	TGTGCCAGCAGTTTATTAAGGGGAGGGGAGACCCAGTACTTC	CASSLLRGGETQYF
TRBJ1-2	TRBV10-2	-	-	TGCGCCAGCAGTGGTGAGGGCCCGGCCGGCGGCTACACCTTC	CASSGEGPAGGYTF
TRBJ2-3	TRBV24-1	-	-	TGTGCCACCAGTGATACGGGTCCCGCAGATACGCAGTATTTT	CATSDTGPADTQYF
TRBJ2-2	TRBV28	once	TRBD1	TGTGCCAGCAGTTTAGTTACAGGGGGCCGAACCGGGGAGCTGTTTTTT	CASSLVTGGRTGELFF
TRBJ2-1	TRBV21-1	-	-	TGTGCCAGCAGCCAGGGACAGGTCTACAATGAGCAGTTCTTC	CASSQGQVYNEQFF